This T cell receptor beta chain emerged from a study of T cell repertoires in cytomegalovirus infection. This CDR3 region has 15 residues. V was pared by 4 bases and J by 8 bases, with 10 bases of the junction left unmatched. CDR1 is SGDLS and CDR2 is YYNGEE in the germline V gene. MiXCR, applied by TCRdb to the reads, yields one record per CDR3 protein. The sample carries a few hundred thousand distinct CDR3 sequences, 12% to 15% recorded once. V gene TRBV9 combines with J gene TRBJ2-1; 9 nucleotides agree with TRBD2. The clonotype comes from a human donor in good health (CMV status not recorded). Some clones in this sample may be carry-over from other donors' samples. The sequencing sample was made of PBMCs. This CDR3 reads CASSTGLAPSHEQFF. CDR3 nucleotide sequence: TGTGCCAGCAGCACCGGACTAGCGCCCTCACATGAGCAGTTCTTC.